These T cell receptor beta chains were read from a single sample in a study of shared clonotypes between healthy human individuals. Sequenced by immunoSEQ multiplex PCR; TCRdb stores in-frame clones only, minus some. This sample has some 2,100,000 clones, with 85% to 95% found just once. The sequenced sample was naive CD8+ T cells from PBMCs. Source of these receptors: a man between 18 and 35 years old in good health. Some clones in this sample may be carry-over from other donors' samples. Each CDR3 is given with its conserved first and last residue. The D gene is left open where the match is weak. The listing skips clone size in some rows; elsewhere it reads once, few, many or a size class.

cdr3_nt	cdr3_aa	j_call	clone_size	d_call	v_call
TGTGCCAGCTCCGCCAGGAGCGGCGGCTACGAGCAGTACTTC	CASSARSGGYEQYF	TRBJ2-7	-	-	TRBV6-5
TGCGCCAGCAGCCAAGATCGGTCCGCGATCTACAATGAGCAGTTCTTC	CASSQDRSAIYNEQFF	TRBJ2-1	-	-	TRBV4-3
TGCGCCAGCAGCCAAGTACCCGGGACTAGCGGGAGTTTATTCTACGAGCAGTACTTC	CASSQVPGTSGSLFYEQYF	TRBJ2-7	-	TRBD2	TRBV4-3
TGTGCCAGCAGTTTATCTCCCCATTACCAAGAGACCCAGTACTTC	CASSLSPHYQETQYF	TRBJ2-5	-	-	TRBV27
TGTGCTAGTGGTTTGGTACCGGCGGTGGGCCCAGAGACCCAGTACTTC	CASGLVPAVGPETQYF	TRBJ2-5	-	-	TRBV12-5
TGTGCCAGCAGTCTGATAGCGGGAGCCTACAATGAGCAGTTCTTC	CASSLIAGAYNEQFF	TRBJ2-1	-	TRBD2	TRBV27
TGTGCCAGTAGTATAGTTCCCCGGACAGGGTCCACCGGGGAGCTGTTTTTT	CASSIVPRTGSTGELFF	TRBJ2-2	-	TRBD1	TRBV19
TGTGCCAGCAGGGGGCCTGTTGGAGGGGGTCCCATGAACACTGAAGCTTTCTTT	CASRGPVGGGPMNTEAFF	TRBJ1-1	-	-	TRBV25-1
TGTGCCAGCAGTTTGGGCAGGGGCGCAGATACGCAGTATTTT	CASSLGRGADTQYF	TRBJ2-3	-	-	TRBV27
TGTGCCACCAGCAGAGAGGGGACCCCCTCCTACGAGCAGTACTTC	CATSREGTPSYEQYF	TRBJ2-7	-	-	TRBV15
TGTGCCAGTAGTATAGATCGTCGAAGCGGGACAAACACCGGGGAGCTGTTTTTT	CASSIDRRSGTNTGELFF	TRBJ2-2	-	-	TRBV19
TGTGCCAGCAGTTACTCGGAGAGGGGGCTTGGTGGCTACACCTTC	CASSYSERGLGGYTF	TRBJ1-2	-	TRBD1	TRBV6-6
TGTGCCAGCAGCCCGATCGGTGGCGCCCTAGGGCAGTTCTTC	CASSPIGGALGQFF	TRBJ2-1	-	-	TRBV7-8
TGCGCCAGCAGCTGGGGGACAGGGGGCGAAGATACGCAGTATTTT	CASSWGTGGEDTQYF	TRBJ2-3	-	TRBD1	TRBV5-1
TGTGCCAGCAGCTTAGCGGAGCTGCCGAAGAACACTGAAGCTTTCTTT	CASSLAELPKNTEAFF	TRBJ1-1	-	-	TRBV7-7
TGTGCCAGCAGCTTAGCCCCGGCGTCCTATGGCTACACCTTC	CASSLAPASYGYTF	TRBJ1-2	-	-	TRBV7-9
TGTGCCAGCAGCCCCGCACTATACAATGAGCAGTTCTTC	CASSPALYNEQFF	TRBJ2-1	-	-	TRBV7-9
TGTGCCAGCAGTTTATCCGTCGGAGACCTAGACAATGAGCAGTTCTTC	CASSLSVGDLDNEQFF	TRBJ2-1	-	-	TRBV27
TGTGCCAGCAGCTTAGAGGGGCCCGACAGGGGGCAGCGGAATGAGCAGTTCTTC	CASSLEGPDRGQRNEQFF	TRBJ2-1	-	TRBD1	TRBV7-9
TGTGCCAGCAGTTCCTATGGTGGGCAAGAGACCCAGTACTTC	CASSSYGGQETQYF	TRBJ2-5	-	-	TRBV6-5
TGTGCCAGCAGCCCCTGGGGCGCCTATGGCTACACCTTC	CASSPWGAYGYTF	TRBJ1-2	-	-	TRBV5-4
TGCGCCAGCAGTGTGGGACAGGGGTTTGGCGGGGAGCTGTTTTTT	CASSVGQGFGGELFF	TRBJ2-2	-	TRBD1	TRBV10-1
TGTGCCAGCAGTTTGCGACCGGGGAGCTCCTACGAGCAGTACTTC	CASSLRPGSSYEQYF	TRBJ2-7	-	-	TRBV28
TGTGCCAGCACCCCGGGGACAGCCAGGTGGGGGGAGCTGTTTTTT	CASTPGTARWGELFF	TRBJ2-2	-	TRBD1	TRBV11-2
TGCAGCGCGACAGGGGGGGTACACAATGAGCAGTTCTTC	CSATGGVHNEQFF	TRBJ2-1	-	TRBD1	TRBV29-1
TGTGCCAGCAGCCAAGGACTAGCGGAAGTCTACGAGCAGTACTTC	CASSQGLAEVYEQYF	TRBJ2-7	-	TRBD2	TRBV6-1
TGTGCCAGCCAAAGCTTACAATCCGAGGTCTACTACGAGCAGTACTTC	CASQSLQSEVYYEQYF	TRBJ2-7	-	-	TRBV5-6
TGTGCCAGCAGCGTCCCATCCGGGTGGACAGGGGCCTTGAACACTGAAGCTTTCTTT	CASSVPSGWTGALNTEAFF	TRBJ1-1	-	TRBD1	TRBV9
TGCAGCGTTGAAATACCTGCATCGTACGAGCAGTACTTC	CSVEIPASYEQYF	TRBJ2-7	-	-	TRBV29-1
TGTGCCAGCAGCTGGACGACAGGGGACACTCTGGAGCAGTACTTC	CASSWTTGDTLEQYF	TRBJ2-7	-	TRBD1	TRBV7-9
TGTGCCAGCAGCTTAGCTCCCGGCACTGAAGCTTTCTTT	CASSLAPGTEAFF	TRBJ1-1	-	-	TRBV7-6
TGTGCCAGCAGCTTCTCGCTAGCGGGATCCTACGAGCAGTACTTC	CASSFSLAGSYEQYF	TRBJ2-7	-	TRBD2	TRBV7-9
TGTGCCAGCAGCTTGACCAGCGGGAGCAATGAGCAGTTCTTC	CASSLTSGSNEQFF	TRBJ2-1	-	TRBD2	TRBV7-3
TGTGCCAGCAGCGTAGTGGCGGGGAGCGGGAGGGCGAGCGAGCAGTTCTTC	CASSVVAGSGRASEQFF	TRBJ2-1	-	TRBD2	TRBV9
TGTGCCAGTAGTATGAGGGGAGACCACACCGGGGAGCTGTTTTTT	CASSMRGDHTGELFF	TRBJ2-2	-	-	TRBV19
TGTGCCAGCAGCCAACGAGACAGGGGGCCCGGGGAGCTGTTTTTT	CASSQRDRGPGELFF	TRBJ2-2	-	TRBD1	TRBV14
TGTGCCAGCAGCAGACGAGGACAGGGCGTTGGTGAAGCTTTCTTT	CASSRRGQGVGEAFF	TRBJ1-1	-	TRBD1	TRBV9
TGTGCCAGCAGCTTCTTAGCGGGAGAGGCCACCGGGGAGCTGTTTTTT	CASSFLAGEATGELFF	TRBJ2-2	-	TRBD2	TRBV11-2
TGTGCCAGCAGCTCGGGGCCCGATTCCTCCAACGAGCAGTACTTC	CASSSGPDSSNEQYF	TRBJ2-7	-	-	TRBV9
TGTGCCAGCAGTTTAAGCCCAGGGGGCCCCTACAATGAGCAGTTCTTC	CASSLSPGGPYNEQFF	TRBJ2-1	once	TRBD1	TRBV27
TGTGCCAGCAGCATGTCTGAGGGTGGCTACGAGCAGTACTTC	CASSMSEGGYEQYF	TRBJ2-7	-	-	TRBV7-6
TGTGCCAGCAGCTTGGTCGTATTGAGGGGAGGGGACTATGGCTACACCTTC	CASSLVVLRGGDYGYTF	TRBJ1-2	-	-	TRBV5-4